This entry describes one T cell receptor beta chain. Its antigen is unknown. CDR1 and CDR2 (germline): MNHNS, SASEGT. V gave up 7 bases and J gave up 6 bases, with 13 bases separating them. The CDR3 loop spans 13 amino acids. This specimen comes from a study of glioma-infiltrating T cells. Study conclusions and caveats: Tissue-blood divergence was below expectation in non-neoplastic patients, above in gliomas. Patients with low tissue-blood divergence carried a signature set of shared blood CDR3 motifs.

TCR alpha and beta CDR3 regions were amplified from RNA using iRepertoire nested multiplex PCR. For one-step reverse transcription and amplification, about 90-400 ng of tissue mRNA or PBMC total RNA was used. TCRdb analysed the multiplex PCR reads with MiXCR anew, one entry per CDR3 protein. The table lists around 390,000 distinct CDR3 sequences, 35% to 45% of them singletons. The sample comprised glioma tissue, nonneoplastic brain tissue, or PBMCs (not recorded which). The sequence was obtained from a human donor with low-grade glioma or glioblastoma, undergoing nonglioma brain surgery, or in good health (not recorded which). The chain recombines TRBV6-1 with TRBJ2-1; no clear D gene. CDR3 sequence: CASKDGPLNEQFF. DNA of the CDR3: TGTGCCAGCAAAGACGGGCCGCTCAATGAGCAGTTCTTC.